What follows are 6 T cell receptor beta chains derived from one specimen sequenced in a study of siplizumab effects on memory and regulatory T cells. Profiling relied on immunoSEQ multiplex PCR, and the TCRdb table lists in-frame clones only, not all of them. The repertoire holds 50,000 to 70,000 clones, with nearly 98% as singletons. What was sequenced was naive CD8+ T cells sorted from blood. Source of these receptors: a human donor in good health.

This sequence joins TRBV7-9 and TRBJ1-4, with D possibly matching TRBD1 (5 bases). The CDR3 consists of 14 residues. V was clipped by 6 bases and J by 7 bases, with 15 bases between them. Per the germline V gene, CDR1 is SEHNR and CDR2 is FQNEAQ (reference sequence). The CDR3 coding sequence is TGTGCCAGCAGGGGGTGGGGCTCTAGTGAAAAACTGTTTTTT. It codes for CASRGWGSSEKLFF.

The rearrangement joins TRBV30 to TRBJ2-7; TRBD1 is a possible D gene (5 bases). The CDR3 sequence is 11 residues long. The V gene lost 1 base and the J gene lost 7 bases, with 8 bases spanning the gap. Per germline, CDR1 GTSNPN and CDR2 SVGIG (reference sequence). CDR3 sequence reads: CAWSEGMEQYF. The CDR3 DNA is TGTGCCTGGAGTGAGGGGATGGAGCAGTACTTC. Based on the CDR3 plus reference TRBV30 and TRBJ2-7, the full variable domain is SQTIHQWPATLVQPVGSPLSLECTVEGTSNPNLYWYRQAAGRGLQLLFYSVGIGQISSEVPQNLSASRPQDRQFILSSKKLLLSDSGFYLCAWSEGMEQYFGPGTRLTVT.

DNA of the CDR3: TGTGCCAGCAGTGGCCCTGGGGTGCTGGAAGAGACCCAGTACTTC. This sequence encodes CASSGPGVLEETQYF. The chain uses TRBV28 and TRBJ2-5; D uncertain. Trimming removed 5 bases at V and 3 bases at J, with 16 bases between. CDR1 MDHEN and CDR2 SYDVKM come from the germline V gene. This CDR3 contains 15 residues.

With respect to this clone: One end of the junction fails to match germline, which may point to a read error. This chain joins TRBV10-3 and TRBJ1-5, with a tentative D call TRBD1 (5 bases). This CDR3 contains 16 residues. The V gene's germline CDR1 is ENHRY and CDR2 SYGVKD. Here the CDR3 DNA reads TGTGCCATCAGTAAGTCCGGGGGGTGGAGCAATCAGCCCCAGCATTTT. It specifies CAISKSGGWSNQPQHF.

The CDR3 is CASSLGGQPSGQPQHF. The DNA of the CDR3 is TGTGCCAGCTCACTAGGGGGGCAGCCGTCAGGTCAGCCCCAGCATTTT. The J gene is TRBJ1-5, the V gene TRBV18, with D perhaps matching TRBD1 (6 bases). V shed 4 bases and J shed 6 bases, with 19 bases lying between them. This CDR3 is 16 amino acids long. The germline CDR1 and CDR2 sequences are KGHSH and LQKENI.

CDR3 amino acids: CASSQERTGGNEQYF. The CDR3 coding sequence is TGCGCCAGCAGCCAAGAAAGGACAGGGGGGAACGAGCAGTACTTC. The chain is built from TRBV4-3 and TRBJ2-7, with TRBD1 matching 10 bases. With V trimmed by 0 bases and J by 5 bases, 4 bases remained unmatched. The length of the CDR3 is 15 residues. Germline CDR1 reads LGHNA; CDR2 reads YSLEER.